This T cell receptor beta chain originates from a study of response to subunit inactivated influenza vaccine. The sample holds many counts of this clonotype. The antigen remains unidentified. One entry per CDR3 protein results from TCRdb running MiXCR on the RT-PCR reads. Of 700,000 to 800,000 distinct CDR3 sequences in the sample, under 20% were seen once. Overall study results and limits: Every seasonal influenza vaccination brings in few new T cells, the authors suggested.

The length of the CDR3 is 15 residues. V was pared by 5 bases and J by 6 bases, with 8 bases of the junction left unmatched. CDR1 is SGHTA, CDR2 FQGTGA, per germline. V usage is TRBV7-3 and J usage is TRBJ2-1; 9 nucleotides match TRBD2. The sample consisted of PBMCs from blood, taken approximately 5 days after vaccination. This receptor was identified in a man aged 50-60 years who received an inactivated influenza vaccine. CDR3 sequence: CASSNRTSAVNEQFF. DNA of the CDR3: TGTGCCAGCAGCAATCGGACTAGCGCGGTCAATGAGCAGTTCTTC.